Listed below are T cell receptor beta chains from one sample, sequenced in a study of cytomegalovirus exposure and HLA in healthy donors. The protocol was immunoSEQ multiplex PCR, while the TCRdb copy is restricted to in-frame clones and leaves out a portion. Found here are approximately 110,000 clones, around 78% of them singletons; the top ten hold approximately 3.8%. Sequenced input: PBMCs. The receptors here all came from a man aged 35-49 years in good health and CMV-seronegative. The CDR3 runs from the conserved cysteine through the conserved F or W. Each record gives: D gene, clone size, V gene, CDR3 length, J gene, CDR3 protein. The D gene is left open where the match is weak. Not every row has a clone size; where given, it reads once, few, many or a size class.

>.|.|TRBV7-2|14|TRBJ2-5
CASSSDSGMETQYF
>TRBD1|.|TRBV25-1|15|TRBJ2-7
CASSEGTGFLYEQYF
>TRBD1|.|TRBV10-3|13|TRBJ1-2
CAIREDREGGYTF
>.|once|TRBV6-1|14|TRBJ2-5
CASSGESSGETQYF
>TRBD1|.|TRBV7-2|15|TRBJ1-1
CASRGNPGTGGAAFF
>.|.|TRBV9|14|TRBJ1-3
CASSVGGKGNTIYF
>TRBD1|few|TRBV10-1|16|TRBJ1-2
CATLGGTGGIYYGYTF
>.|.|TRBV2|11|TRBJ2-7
CASSGNSEQYF
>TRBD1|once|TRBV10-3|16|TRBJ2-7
CAISEPGTASSYEQYF
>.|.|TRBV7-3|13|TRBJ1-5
CASSLTRDQPQHF
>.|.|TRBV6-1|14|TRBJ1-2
CASSSIGQHYGYTF
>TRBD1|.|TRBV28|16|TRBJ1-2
CASSPTGSPIVGGYTF
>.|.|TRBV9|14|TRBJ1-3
CASSAGILGNTIYF
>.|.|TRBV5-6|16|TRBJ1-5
CASSLGPLVGSQPQHF
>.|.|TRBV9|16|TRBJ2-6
CASSVGVQAGANGLTF
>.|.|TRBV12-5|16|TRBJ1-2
CASGFLAITERVRYTF
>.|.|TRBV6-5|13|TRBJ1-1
CASSSGGASEAFF
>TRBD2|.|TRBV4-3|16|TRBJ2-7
CASSHAIAGGAYEQYF
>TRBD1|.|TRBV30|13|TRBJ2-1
CAWSEDRYNEQFF
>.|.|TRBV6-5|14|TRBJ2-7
CASRNNRDVREQYF
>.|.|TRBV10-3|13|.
CAISGGAAYEQYF
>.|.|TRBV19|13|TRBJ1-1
CASSIGGVAEAFF
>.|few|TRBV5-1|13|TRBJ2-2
CASSLPGPGELFF
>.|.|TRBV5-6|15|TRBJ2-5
CASSLGAPTQETQYF
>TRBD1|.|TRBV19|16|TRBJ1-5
CASSITDRGHDQPQHF
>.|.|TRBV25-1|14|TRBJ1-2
CASSRPEADYGYTF
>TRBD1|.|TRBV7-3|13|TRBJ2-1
CASSGQGVNEQFF
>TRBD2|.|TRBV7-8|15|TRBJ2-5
CASSSNGGSQETQYF
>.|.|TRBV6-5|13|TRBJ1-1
CASSYPGLQGRFF
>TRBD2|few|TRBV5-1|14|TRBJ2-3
CASNGGGMTDTQYF
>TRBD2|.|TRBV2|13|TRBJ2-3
CASSREGSDTQYF
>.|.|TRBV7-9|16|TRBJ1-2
CASSFPSLDISRGYTF
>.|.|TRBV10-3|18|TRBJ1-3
CAVSVGISPSPPGNTIYF
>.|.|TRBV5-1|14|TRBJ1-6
CASTVGRDNSPLHF
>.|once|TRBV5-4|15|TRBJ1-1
CASSLSGRGNTEAFF
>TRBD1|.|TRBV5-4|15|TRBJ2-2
CASSSGTGDTGELFF
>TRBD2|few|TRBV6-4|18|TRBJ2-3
CASSYSDRLAGGRDTQYF
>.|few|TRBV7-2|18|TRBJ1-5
CASSDSPHGHNSNQPQHF
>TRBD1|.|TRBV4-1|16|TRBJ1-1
CASSLTGQGLSAEAFF
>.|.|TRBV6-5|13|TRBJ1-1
CASRGGRDTEAFF
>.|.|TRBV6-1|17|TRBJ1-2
CASSEALFSGRNNGYTF
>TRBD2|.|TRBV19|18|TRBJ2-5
CASSISPPGLAGTRTQYF
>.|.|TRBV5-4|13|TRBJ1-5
CASSNDRNQPQHF
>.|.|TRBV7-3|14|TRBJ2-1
CASSLGTGYNEQFF
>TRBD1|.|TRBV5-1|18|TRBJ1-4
CASSALTLRTGESEKLFF
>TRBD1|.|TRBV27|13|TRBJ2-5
CASMRTGAETQYF
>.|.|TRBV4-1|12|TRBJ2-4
CASSYYADSQYF
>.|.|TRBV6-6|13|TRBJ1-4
CATRGHWNEKLFF